Below, 25 T cell receptor beta chains from the same sample are listed, as sequenced in a study of shared clonotypes between healthy human individuals. Generated by immunoSEQ multiplex PCR, the TCRdb table keeps only in-frame clones and is missing some. The repertoire holds about 600,000 clones, with around 81% as singletons. Material: PBMCs. The receptors here all came from a middle-aged woman in good health. Some clones in this sample may be carry-over from other donors' samples.

This rearrangement joins TRBV5-1 to TRBJ2-1, with D possibly TRBD2 on 6 matching bases. Trimming took 0 bases from V and 1 from J, leaving 8 bases between them. The CDR3 is made up of 15 amino acids. Germline CDR1 reads SGHRS; CDR2 reads YFSETQ. The CDR3, as DNA: TGCGCCAGCAGCTTGGTGCGGGGTTCCTACAATGAGCAGTTCTTC. Its translation is CASSLVRGSYNEQFF.

In this sample, this clone turned up a few times. This chain uses TRBV18 with TRBJ2-7, with TRBD2 identical over 8 bases. This CDR3 has 14 residues. CDR1 and CDR2 (germline): KGHSH, LQKENI. With V trimmed by 6 bases and J by 5 bases, 9 bases remained unmatched. The CDR3 sequence: CASSSAGAMNEQYF. CDR3 nucleotides: TGTGCCAGCTCGTCAGCGGGAGCTATGAACGAGCAGTACTTC.

This clone has just a few counts. The CDR3 spells CASSQPGRYEQYF. Written as DNA, the CDR3 is TGCGCCAGCAGCCAACCAGGGCGATACGAGCAGTACTTC. The genes are TRBV4-1 and TRBJ2-7; a possible D gene is TRBD1 (5 bases). The CDR3 spans 13 residues. CDR1 and CDR2 (germline): MGHRA, YSYEKL. Between the trimmed V and J ends, which lost 2 bases and 4 bases, there was a span of 9 bases.

This chain uses TRBV19 with TRBJ1-1; 7 positions match TRBD1. The trim removed 5 bases at V and 4 bases at J, leaving 13 bases unmatched. The V gene's germline CDR1 is LNHDA and CDR2 SQIVND (reference sequence). The length of the CDR3 is 16 residues. The CDR3 protein is CASSLRQGRLSTEAFF. In DNA, the CDR3 is TGTGCCAGTAGTCTCCGACAGGGAAGGTTAAGCACTGAAGCTTTCTTT.

The chain employs TRBV29-1 and TRBJ2-7; no clear D gene. There are 11 residues in the CDR3. Trimming shortened V by 5 bases and J by 0 bases, and 5 bases separated the two germline ends. CDR1 is SQVTM, CDR2 ANQGSEA, per germline. CDR3 region: CSVSGSYEQYF. In DNA, the CDR3 is TGCAGCGTTAGTGGCTCCTACGAGCAGTACTTC.

The chain combines TRBV6-5 with TRBJ1-3; a possible D gene is TRBD1 (5 bases). V shed 4 bases and J shed 0 bases, with 10 bases lying between them. Germline V CDR1 and CDR2: MNHEY, SVGAGI. There are 15 residues in the CDR3. The CDR3 DNA follows: TGTGCCAGCAGTTCGGGACCGGACTCTGGAAACACCATATATTTT. This gives the protein CASSSGPDSGNTIYF.

The chain combines TRBV6-5 with TRBJ2-2; weak D call: TRBD2 (7 bases). Trimming left V 0 bases short and J 5 bases short, with 13 bases between. The CDR3 totals 16 residues. In germline, CDR1 is MNHEY, CDR2 SVGAGI. The CDR3: CASSYSSGEGTGELFF. In DNA, the CDR3 is TGTGCCAGCAGTTACTCTTCAGGGGAGGGAACCGGGGAGCTGTTTTTT.

This clone was counted a few times. V gene TRBV15 combines with J gene TRBJ1-2, with a possible D match to TRBD1 (5 bases). Germline CDR1 LNHNV, CDR2 YYDKDF (reference sequence). Trimming cost V 1 base and J 3 bases, with 6 bases left between them. The CDR3 spans 13 residues. The CDR3 sequence: CATSRAGYYGYTF. The CDR3 bases are TGTGCCACCAGCAGAGCAGGGTACTATGGCTACACCTTC.

The V and J genes are TRBV7-2 and TRBJ2-7; the match to TRBD2 covers 9 bases. This CDR3 spans 14 amino acids. CDR1 and CDR2 from the germline V gene are SGHTA and FQGNSA. V was pared by 4 bases and J by 4 bases, with 5 bases of the junction left unmatched. In nucleotides, the CDR3 is TGTGCCAGCAGCTCGGGACTAGCAATTTACGAGCAGTACTTC. Its translation is CASSSGLAIYEQYF.

This chain links TRBV6-5 with TRBJ2-7; D possibly corresponds to TRBD1 (5 bases). Per the germline V gene, CDR1 is MNHEY and CDR2 is SVGAGI. Between the trimmed V and J ends, which lost 6 bases and 0 bases, there was a span of 15 bases. The CDR3 runs 15 residues. The CDR3 loop reads CASRRTPQSSYEQYF. The CDR3 nucleotides read TGTGCCAGCAGACGGACACCCCAGAGCTCCTACGAGCAGTACTTC.

The rearrangement links TRBV28 to TRBJ2-1; 9 bases agree with TRBD2. The CDR3 covers 16 residues. Germline loops: CDR1 MDHEN, CDR2 SYDVKM. After removal of 6 bases from V and 4 bases from J, the junction contained 10 bases not matched to a gene. Written as DNA, the CDR3 is TGTGCCAGCAGCTTAGCGGGAGAGGGCTTGTACAATGAGCAGTTCTTC. This encodes CASSLAGEGLYNEQFF.

The J gene is TRBJ1-5, the V gene TRBV28; 7 bases fit TRBD1. This CDR3 spans 15 amino acids. Germline CDR1 and CDR2: MDHEN and SYDVKM. V lost 4 bases, J lost 1 base, and 4 bases stayed unmatched. As DNA, the CDR3 is TGTGCCAGCAGTTCAGGGGGGAGAAGCAATCAGCCCCAGCATTTT. Its protein is CASSSGGRSNQPQHF.

The chain uses TRBV5-4 and TRBJ1-5; TRBD1 is a possible D gene (5 bases). CDR3 size: 14 residues. Germline loops: CDR1 SGHNT, CDR2 YYREEE (reference sequence). V shed 0 bases and J shed 6 bases, with 10 bases lying between them. Here the CDR3 reads CASSLEGAGQPQHF. The CDR3 nucleotides read TGTGCCAGCAGCTTGGAAGGGGCCGGTCAGCCCCAGCATTTT.

The chain combines TRBV5-1 with TRBJ2-5; TRBD2 agrees at 8 bases. Per the germline V gene, CDR1 is SGHRS and CDR2 is YFSETQ. The CDR3 runs to 14 residues. The ends lost 1 base at V and 3 bases at J; junction bases unmatched: 2. The CDR3 protein is CASSLTGGEETQYF. CDR3 nucleotides: TGCGCCAGCAGCTTGACGGGAGGGGAAGAGACCCAGTACTTC.

The rearrangement links TRBV2 to TRBJ1-2, with D unresolved. CDR1 is SNHLY, CDR2 FYNNEI, per germline. The CDR3 covers 13 residues. V lost 7 bases and J 8 bases, leaving 17 bases between the germline ends. This chain's CDR3 is CASTLTGVEGYTF. The DNA of the CDR3 is TGTGCCAGCACCCTCACCGGGGTGGAGGGCTACACCTTC.

The rearrangement uses TRBV6-5 and TRBJ2-3; 7 bases agree with TRBD1. Trimming removed 6 bases from V and 8 bases from J; junction bases left unmatched: 11. Germline CDR1 is MNHEY and CDR2 is SVGAGI. The CDR3 totals 14 residues. The CDR3 is CASRPTRQGVTQYF. CDR3 sequence (DNA): TGTGCCAGCAGGCCAACGAGACAGGGAGTTACGCAGTATTTT.

In this sample, this clone turned up a few times. This rearrangement joins TRBV28 to TRBJ2-1, with TRBD2 as a possible D gene (6 bases). The CDR3 loop spans 14 amino acids. V lost 5 bases and J lost 8, with 16 bases in between. Germline CDR1 MDHEN, CDR2 SYDVKM. CDR3 nucleotides: TGTGCCAGCAGTCTCCAACGGGAGAGGCATGAGCAGTTCTTC. Translating it yields CASSLQRERHEQFF.

J is TRBJ2-5 and V is TRBV7-7; no firm D call. Germline CDR1 and CDR2: SSHAT and FNYEAQ (reference sequence). The CDR3 has 14 residues. V was clipped by 1 base and J by 5 bases, with 11 bases between them. The CDR3 DNA is TGTGCCAGCAGCTTAGATAGGGTCGGGGAGACCCAGTACTTC. It specifies CASSLDRVGETQYF.

The V gene is TRBV28, the J gene TRBJ2-5, with TRBD2 as a possible D gene (7 bases). Judging by the DNA end, TRBJ2-7 fits better; the J call may be wrong. This CDR3 spans 19 amino acids. CDR1 and CDR2 (germline): MDHEN, SYDVKM. CDR3: CASSPRARGGYPPVGEQYF. As DNA, the CDR3 is TGTGCCAGCAGCCCTCGTGCTAGGGGGGGATATCCTCCGGTTGGCGAGCAGTACTTC.

Of note for this clone: A clone one base away is much larger, so this may be a read error. The chain combines TRBV28 with TRBJ2-5, with D maybe TRBD1 (6 bases). Trimming stripped 1 base from V and 9 bases from J, with 15 bases between. Looked up from germline, CDR1 is MDHEN and CDR2 is SYDVKM. The CDR3 totals 14 residues. CDR3 sequence reads: CASSLFRGMEAQYF. The CDR3, as DNA: TGTGCCAGCAGTTTATTTAGGGGGATGGAGGCCCAGTACTTC.

The rearrangement joins TRBV28 to TRBJ1-1, with TRBD1 matching over 8 bases. The CDR3 spans 15 residues. Germline CDR1 reads MDHEN; CDR2 reads SYDVKM. The V and J ends lost 5 bases and 5 bases, in that order; junction bases with no gene match: 10. CDR3: CASSTHDRGFTEAFF. The CDR3, as DNA: TGTGCCAGCAGTACCCACGACAGGGGATTTACTGAAGCTTTCTTT.

This CDR3 is CASSSGQHTDTQYF. CDR3 nucleotide sequence: TGTGCCAGCAGTTCGGGACAGCACACAGATACGCAGTATTTT. The chain uses TRBV28 and TRBJ2-3, with 7 bases aligning to TRBD1. V gave up 4 bases and J gave up 2 bases; unmatched junction bases: 3. CDR1 and CDR2 (germline): MDHEN, SYDVKM. The CDR3 runs 14 residues.

The chain has TRBV4-3 and TRBJ2-5, with TRBD1 as a possible D gene (6 bases). The germline V gene has CDR1 LGHNA and CDR2 YSLEER. The CDR3 loop spans 16 amino acids. V dropped 0 bases and J dropped 5 bases, with 16 bases sitting between them. CDR3 nucleotide sequence: TGCGCCAGCAGCCAAGATCCCGGGACACCTGGGGAGACCCAGTACTTC. Translating it yields CASSQDPGTPGETQYF.

This clone was seen at least ten times. The V call is TRBV19, the J call TRBJ1-5; TRBD1 matches 7 bases. There are 16 residues in the CDR3. Germline CDR1 and CDR2: LNHDA and SQIVND (reference sequence). Trimming cost V 4 bases and J 2 bases; bases outside gene matches: 8. The CDR3 sequence is CASSTNRGFGNQPQHF. The CDR3 DNA reads as TGTGCCAGTAGTACCAACAGGGGTTTCGGCAATCAGCCCCAGCATTTT.

V and J are TRBV7-2 and TRBJ2-7, with 8 positions matching TRBD1. CDR1 SGHTA and CDR2 FQGNSA come from the germline V gene. The CDR3 is 13 residues long. The trim removed 6 bases at V and 2 bases at J, leaving 3 bases unmatched. CDR3 bases: TGTGCCAGCAGGGACAGGGTACCCTACGAGCAGTACTTC. It codes for CASRDRVPYEQYF.